This T cell receptor beta chain was recovered during a study of blood T cell repertoires in COVID-19. At the level of the study: Samples of COVID-19 (acute and convalescent) were obtained from the United States, Italy and Spain. Sample material is recorded as cDNA or gDNA derived from T cells, B-cell-depleted T cells, or PBMCs.

Germline V gene sequence: CDR1 SGHVS, CDR2 FQNEAQ. The germline V and J ends were trimmed by 2 bases and 6 bases, with 8 bases remaining between them. The CDR3 runs 12 residues. Assignments of participants to cohorts depended upon their own reported clinical history. Libraries were prepared by immunoSEQ multiplex PCR; TCRdb keeps only in-frame clonotypes and omits some of them. Here the sample spans about 280,000 clones, around 80% being singletons. The chain uses TRBV7-8 and TRBJ2-7; TRBD1 is a possible D gene (5 bases). The TCR was taken from a man in his forties who had been exposed to COVID-19. Sample: PBMCs or T cells enriched from blood (not recorded which). Written as DNA, the CDR3 is TGTGCCAGCAGCTTAAGGGGATCCGAGCAGTACTTC. Its protein product is CASSLRGSEQYF. The complete variable domain, with remaining parts taken from reference TRBV7-8 and TRBJ2-7, reads GAGVSQSPRYKVAKRGQDVALRCDPISGHVSLFWYQQALGQGPEFLTYFQNEAQLDKSGLPSDRFFAERPEGSVSTLKIQRTQQEDSAVYLCASSLRGSEQYFGPGTRLTVT.